This TCR beta chain comes out of a study of shared clonotypes between healthy human individuals. Overall study findings and caveats: Larger estimated richness was generally seen in naive subsets than in memory subsets.

This clone was seen a few times. Its antigen is unidentified. The germline V gene encodes CDR1 LNHDA and CDR2 SQIVND (reference sequence). V lost 6 bases and J lost 3; bases outside the gene matches: 4. CDR3 size: 15 residues. Only CD45RO-negative cells positively selected for CCR7 counted as naive CD8 cells, so terminally differentiated effector memory CD45RA+ cells were excluded. All donors were Caucasian adults living in Nashville, Tennessee. Researchers divided each subset's genomic DNA evenly across several immunoSEQ plates. TCRdb keeps only in-frame clones here, not all; method: immunoSEQ multiplex PCR. The repertoire includes 650,000 to 800,000 clones, roughly nine tenths of them detected once, and about 24% sits in the top ten.

V gene TRBV19 combines with J gene TRBJ2-1, with 11 bases that match TRBD2. The source is a man in his thirties or forties in good health. What was sequenced was naive CD8+ T cells sorted from blood. CDR3 amino acids: CASSPGLADYNEQFF. In DNA, the CDR3 is TGTGCCAGTAGCCCGGGACTAGCGGACTACAATGAGCAGTTCTTC.